The 27 T cell receptor beta chains below come from one sample, sequenced in a study of blood T cell repertoires in COVID-19. Libraries were prepared by immunoSEQ multiplex PCR; TCRdb keeps only in-frame clonotypes and omits some of them. The data hold about 170,000 clones, with around 90% observed a single time. Sequencing was carried out using peripheral blood. The receptors derive from a woman of 80 years or more with COVID-19, enrolled during active disease.

The V call is TRBV6-2 or TRBV6-3, the J call TRBJ2-2; 7 nucleotides agree with TRBD1. CDR3 length: 14 amino acids. Germline V CDR1 and CDR2: MNHEY, SVGEGT. V dropped 6 bases and J dropped 1; count of bases not matched to a gene: 2. CDR3 coding DNA: TGTGCCAGCAGCCGGACAGGGAACACCGGGGAGCTGTTTTTT. Protein product: CASSRTGNTGELFF.

This clone came up a few times. The chain's CDR3 is CASSQTYEQYF. The DNA for the CDR3 is TGTGCCAGCAGTCAAACCTACGAGCAGTACTTC. V and J are TRBV28 and TRBJ2-7; D remains unclear. Germline V lookup: CDR1 MDHEN, CDR2 SYDVKM. V was cut by 5 bases and J by 2 bases, with 4 bases left in between. The CDR3 runs to 11 residues.

V is TRBV21-1 and J is TRBJ2-2; the table's TRBD1 call for D was not verified on the DNA. TRBV21-1 is a pseudogene. The CDR3 has 15 residues. Here the CDR3 DNA reads TGTGCCAGCAGCCGACATACCAAGAACACCGGGGAGCTGTTTTTT. Protein: CASSRHTKNTGELFF.

The rearrangement uses TRBV10-3 and TRBJ1-3; 7 positions match TRBD1. CDR3 length: 16 amino acids. CDR1 and CDR2 from the germline V gene are ENHRY and SYGVKD. V dropped 5 bases and J dropped 0; count of bases not matched to a gene: 7. CDR3 sequence: CAISSPGQSSGNTIYF. Written as DNA, the CDR3 is TGTGCCATCAGTTCACCGGGACAGAGCTCTGGAAACACCATATATTTT.

The CDR3 nucleotides are TGTGCCAGCAGCAATAGACTAGCGGGAGCCGCGGGGGCCAACGTCCTGACTTTC. Translated: CASSNRLAGAAGANVLTF. The rearrangement joins TRBV7-2 to TRBJ2-6, with 12 bases identical to TRBD2. Losses at the gene ends were 5 bases for V and 4 bases for J; bases not matched to a gene: 9. CDR1 SGHTA and CDR2 FQGNSA come from the germline V gene. This CDR3 spans 18 amino acids.

This chain connects TRBV11-2 to TRBJ1-1; D is ambiguous. Germline V gene data show CDR1 as SGHAT and CDR2 as FQNNGV. V lost 3 bases and J 1 base, leaving 9 bases between the germline ends. This CDR3 region has 14 residues. CDR3 coding DNA: TGTGCCAGCAGCTTTTTGAGGCAGAACACTGAAGCTTTCTTT. Translated, it gives CASSFLRQNTEAFF.

This clone was seen once. The chain couples TRBV12-3 or TRBV12-4 to TRBJ2-5; D perhaps matches TRBD2 (6 bases). CDR3 length: 12 amino acids. V dropped 6 bases and J dropped 5 bases, with 10 bases sitting between them. CDR3 region: CASSRGTETQYF. The CDR3 DNA reads as TGTGCCAGCAGCCGCGGGACGGAGACCCAGTACTTC.

The rearrangement uses TRBV4-3 and TRBJ1-2, with 9 bases fitting TRBD1. J gave up 5 bases and V 4 bases, and 8 bases lay outside the gene matches. This CDR3 region has 15 residues. In germline, CDR1 is LGHNA, CDR2 YSLEER. The CDR3 loop is CASSPDRQGGYGYTF. The CDR3 DNA is TGCGCCAGCAGCCCAGACCGACAGGGGGGGTATGGCTACACCTTC.

The rearrangement links TRBV12-5 to TRBJ1-1; D is unclear. There are 14 residues in the CDR3. Trimming stripped 1 base from V and 1 base from J, with 7 bases between. Germline V gives CDR1 LGHNT, CDR2 FRNRAP. CDR3 nucleotide sequence: TGTGCTAGTGGTTTGGCAGGTGGGAACACTGAAGCTTTCTTT. Translating it yields CASGLAGGNTEAFF.

Ten or more counts support this clone. This chain uses TRBV7-2 with TRBJ2-7; 10 nucleotides match TRBD1. The germline V gene encodes CDR1 SGHTA and CDR2 FQGNSA. The CDR3 is made up of 15 amino acids. Trimming at V came to 4 bases and at J to 1 base, leaving 4 bases not matched to a gene. CDR3 DNA sequence: TGTGCCAGCAGCTCGGACAGGGGGAGGTCCTACGAGCAGTACTTC. Its protein is CASSSDRGRSYEQYF.

In its sample, this clone was seen once. This chain uses TRBV28 with TRBJ1-6, with a possible D match to TRBD1 (5 bases). Trimming took off 6 bases at V and 10 bases at J, with 10 bases between the two ends. This CDR3 comprises 12 residues. Per germline, CDR1 MDHEN and CDR2 SYDVKM. The CDR3: CASRLRGSPLHF. CDR3 nucleotides: TGTGCCAGCAGGTTAAGGGGATCACCCCTCCACTTT.

The chain joins TRBV18 to TRBJ1-5; D may be TRBD1 (6 bases). The CDR3 consists of 14 residues. Germline assignment: CDR1 KGHSH and CDR2 LQKENI. V lost 4 bases and J 7 bases, leaving 14 bases between the germline ends. CDR3 loop: CASSRKQGGQPQHF. CDR3 sequence (DNA): TGTGCCAGCTCACGAAAACAGGGCGGGCAGCCCCAGCATTTT.

The genes are TRBV5-6 and TRBJ2-1; D is ambiguous. Germline assignment: CDR1 SGHDT and CDR2 YYEEEE. The CDR3 contains 11 residues. V gave up 3 bases and J gave up 9 bases, with 7 bases separating them. The CDR3 nucleotides are TGTGCCAGCAGCTGGGCGAGTGAGCAGTTCTTC. Translation gives CASSWASEQFF.

This clone was observed many times. The chain joins TRBV5-1 to TRBJ1-5; 7 bases fit TRBD1. This CDR3 has 14 amino acids. V shed 0 bases, J shed 5 bases, and the junction held 2 bases outside the gene matches. From germline, CDR1 is SGHRS and CDR2 YFSETQ. CDR3 sequence (DNA): TGCGCCAGCAGCTTGGAGGGGGCCGATCAGCCCCAGCATTTT. Translation: CASSLEGADQPQHF.

The chain joins TRBV18 to TRBJ1-2, with D perhaps TRBD1 (6 bases). The CDR3 has 15 residues. Trimming left V 3 bases short and J 7 bases short, with 18 bases between. Germline CDR1 KGHSH, CDR2 LQKENI. DNA for the CDR3: TGTGCCAGCTCACCCGACCAGAGACAGGCTGGTGGCTACACCTTC. It codes for CASSPDQRQAGGYTF.

The chain recombines TRBV21-1 with TRBJ2-2; the listed D gene, TRBD2, was not tested against the DNA. TRBV21-1 is designated a pseudogene. The CDR3 covers 14 residues. For the CDR3, the DNA is TGTGCCAGCAGCAAAGACTCCCGGGGCGGGGAGCTGTTTTTT. Encoded protein: CASSKDSRGGELFF.

This clone was detected only once. CDR3 protein: CASSLEGDSFYEQYF. The CDR3 coding sequence is TGTGCCAGCAGCTTAGAGGGGGACAGTTTCTACGAGCAGTACTTC. The chain carries TRBV7-2 and TRBJ2-7; 7 bases are shared with TRBD1. J gave up 3 bases and V 1 base, and 6 bases lay outside the gene matches. The CDR3 spans 15 residues. Germline lookup yields CDR1 SGHTA and CDR2 FQGNSA.

The chain links TRBV3-1 (or the pseudogene TRBV3-2) to TRBJ2-3, with 7 positions matching TRBD2. The V and J ends lost 5 bases and 5 bases, in that order; junction bases with no gene match: 16. This CDR3 is 17 amino acids long. Per germline, CDR1 LGHDT and CDR2 YNNKEL (reference sequence). CDR3 residues: CASSSPPGAGVVDTQYF. CDR3 nucleotide sequence: TGTGCCAGCAGCTCACCCCCGGGTGCGGGGGTCGTAGATACGCAGTATTTT.

This chain uses TRBV7-9 with TRBJ1-1, with TRBD1 matching 12 bases. Trimming removed 5 bases from V and 1 base from J; junction bases left unmatched: 8. The CDR3 runs to 17 residues. Per germline, CDR1 SEHNR and CDR2 FQNEAQ (reference sequence). The CDR3 DNA sequence: TGTGCCAGCAGCAGAATAGGGACAGGGGGCAGGAACACTGAAGCTTTCTTT. This encodes CASSRIGTGGRNTEAFF.

This chain connects TRBV19 to TRBJ1-6; 10 bases match TRBD1. This CDR3 spans 16 amino acids. The V gene's germline CDR1 is LNHDA and CDR2 SQIVND (reference sequence). V lost 6 bases, J lost 7 bases, and 9 bases stayed unmatched. This CDR3 is CASRTRGTGVNSPLHF. In nucleotides, the CDR3 is TGTGCCAGTAGAACCCGGGGGACAGGGGTAAATTCACCCCTCCACTTT.

This chain connects TRBV12-3 or TRBV12-4 to TRBJ1-1; 8 positions agree with TRBD1. Trimming took 7 bases from V and 8 from J; bases not matched to a gene: 9. CDR3 length equals 13 residues. CDR3 region: CASTPTGVYEAFF. The CDR3 region has the DNA TGTGCCAGCACCCCGACAGGGGTTTACGAAGCTTTCTTT.

Worth noting for this clone: Without the conserved terminal phenylalanine or tryptophan, this CDR3 likely stems from a read error. The limits of the CDR3 on the DNA are not certain, so only TCRdb's listed CDR3 is given. The CDR3 loop is CARSLDGIQKRGIWI. This chain uses TRBV7-5 with TRBJ2-4; TRBD2 is the table's D call and was not checked against the DNA. TRBV7-5 is an annotated pseudogene. 15 amino acids form the CDR3, both terminal residues included.

This clone showed up just a few times. V and J are TRBV19 and TRBJ1-5; D ambiguous. This CDR3 is 15 amino acids long. Germline CDR1 reads LNHDA; CDR2 reads SQIVND (reference sequence). The germline V and J ends were trimmed by 6 bases and 0 bases, with 12 bases remaining between them. CDR3 region: CASRRLTGSNQPQHF. CDR3 in DNA: TGTGCCAGTAGACGACTGACGGGTAGCAATCAGCCCCAGCATTTT.

The V call is TRBV4-3, the J call TRBJ2-1; TRBD1 matches 8 bases. Trimming removed 4 bases from V and 5 bases from J; junction bases left unmatched: 13. The CDR3 consists of 17 residues. Germline V lookup: CDR1 LGHNA, CDR2 YSLEER. The CDR3: CASSLDRGLRPNNEQFF. Written as DNA, the CDR3 is TGCGCCAGCAGCCTCGACAGGGGTCTTAGACCAAACAATGAGCAGTTCTTC.

The chain combines TRBV2 with TRBJ1-6; D ambiguous. This CDR3 comprises 13 residues. V lost 5 bases, J lost 3 bases, and 5 bases lay in between. Germline V gene lookup returns CDR1 SNHLY and CDR2 FYNNEI. CDR3 sequence: CASSRDYNSPLHF. The DNA for the CDR3 is TGTGCCAGCAGTCGGGACTATAATTCACCCCTCCACTTT.

The chain has TRBV6-1 and TRBJ1-2; D gene ambiguous. The CDR3 loop spans 14 amino acids. Per the germline V gene, CDR1 is MNHNS and CDR2 is SASEGT. V shed 2 bases and J shed 4 bases, with 11 bases lying between them. CDR3 region: CASSERTGGYGYTF. The CDR3 DNA follows: TGTGCCAGCAGTGAAAGAACGGGAGGCTATGGCTACACCTTC.

The chain links TRBV7-8 to TRBJ1-1; D unclear. Trimming shortened V by 7 bases and J by 7 bases, and 13 bases separated the two germline ends. This CDR3 has 12 residues. The germline V gene encodes CDR1 SGHVS and CDR2 FQNEAQ. DNA for the CDR3: TGTGCCAGCACCTACTTAGGAGATGAAGCTTTCTTT. Amino acid sequence: CASTYLGDEAFF. Complete variable domain (other parts from reference TRBV7-8 and TRBJ1-1): GAGVSQSPRYKVAKRGQDVALRCDPISGHVSLFWYQQALGQGPEFLTYFQNEAQLDKSGLPSDRFFAERPEGSVSTLKIQRTQQEDSAVYLCASTYLGDEAFFGQGTRLTVV.